The 30 T cell receptor beta chains in this list originate from one sample, sequenced in a study of blood T cell repertoires in COVID-19. Sequencing was performed with immunoSEQ multiplex PCR; in TCRdb, only in-frame clones are kept and a portion is missing. The data hold approximately 350,000 clones, with about 90% observed a single time. Sequencing was carried out using peripheral blood. The receptors derive from a woman aged 70 to 79 with COVID-19, enrolled during active disease.

This clone was observed a single time. This chain links TRBV30 with TRBJ1-1, with a possible D match to TRBD1 (6 bases). The CDR3 spans 13 residues. Germline V gives CDR1 GTSNPN, CDR2 SVGIG (reference sequence). Trimming took 2 bases from V and 8 from J, leaving 15 bases between them. The CDR3 sequence: CAWSNGQSGEAFF. As DNA, the CDR3 is TGTGCCTGGAGTAACGGACAGTCTGGGGAAGCTTTCTTT.

The V and J genes are TRBV7-2 and TRBJ2-1; 7 bases are a match to TRBD1. Germline V CDR1 and CDR2: SGHTA, FQGNSA. The CDR3 has 17 amino acids. V was pared by 5 bases and J by 3 bases, with 13 bases of the junction left unmatched. CDR3 DNA: TGTGCCAGCAGCCCAAGGTCCTCCGGGACAGTCTACAATGAGCAGTTCTTC. Protein: CASSPRSSGTVYNEQFF.

The rearrangement links TRBV11-2 to TRBJ1-1; tentatively, D is TRBD1 (6 bases). This CDR3 has 15 amino acids. V lost 5 bases and J lost 1, with 14 bases in between. Germline CDR1 is SGHAT and CDR2 is FQNNGV. The chain's CDR3 is CASSPQGHANTEAFF. The CDR3 coding sequence is TGTGCCAGCAGCCCTCAGGGACACGCGAACACTGAAGCTTTCTTT.

This chain links TRBV27 with TRBJ1-5; D perhaps matches TRBD1 (6 bases). Germline V gene lookup returns CDR1 MNHEY and CDR2 SMNVEV (reference sequence). The CDR3 totals 15 residues. V lost 5 bases and J lost 1, with 12 bases in between. Here the CDR3 reads CASSHEGVSNQPQHF. For the CDR3, the DNA is TGTGCCAGCAGTCATGAGGGGGTGAGCAATCAGCCCCAGCATTTT.

This chain connects TRBV9 to TRBJ1-2; D perhaps matches TRBD1 (5 bases). V was pared by 4 bases and J by 8 bases, with 9 bases between. The CDR3 has 11 amino acids. The germline CDR1 and CDR2 sequences are SGDLS and YYNGEE. As DNA, the CDR3 is TGTGCCAGCAGCAAGGGGTACGGCTACACCTTC. Its translation: CASSKGYGYTF. The entire variable domain, with the rest obtained from reference TRBV9 and TRBJ1-2, is as follows: DSGVTQTPKHLITATGQRVTLRCSPRSGDLSVYWYQQSLDQGLQFLIQYYNGEERAKGNILERFSAQQFPDLHSELNLSSLELGDSALYFCASSKGYGYTFGSGTRLTVV.

The J gene is TRBJ1-1, the V gene TRBV28, with 7 bases aligning to TRBD1. CDR1 MDHEN and CDR2 SYDVKM come from the germline V gene. The CDR3 covers 14 residues. V shed 6 bases, J shed 1 base, and the junction held 5 bases outside the gene matches. The CDR3: CASSHRDRNTEAFF. Here the CDR3 DNA reads TGTGCCAGCAGCCATCGGGACAGGAACACTGAAGCTTTCTTT.

The chain recombines TRBV28 with TRBJ1-1, with 7 bases that match TRBD1. Germline CDR1 is MDHEN and CDR2 is SYDVKM. This CDR3 region has 16 residues. V shed 2 bases, J shed 4 bases, and the junction held 10 bases outside the gene matches. The CDR3 loop is CASSLGGSGGITEAFF. In nucleotides, the CDR3 is TGTGCCAGCAGTTTAGGAGGGTCAGGGGGGATCACTGAAGCTTTCTTT.

With regard to this clone: Just one base apart from a much larger clone, this may be a read error. This chain connects TRBV21-1 to TRBJ1-1. TRBV21-1 is reported as a pseudogene. The CDR3 contains 11 residues. CDR3 residues: CASTVNTEAFF. For the CDR3, the DNA is TGTGCCAGCACGGTGAACACTGAAGCTTTCTTT.

The chain joins TRBV12-3 or TRBV12-4 to TRBJ2-2, with unresolved D. V dropped 8 bases and J dropped 3 bases, with 7 bases sitting between them. This CDR3 is 12 amino acids long. The CDR3 protein is CASLSYTGELFF. CDR3 DNA sequence: TGTGCCAGCCTCTCTTACACCGGGGAGCTGTTTTTT.

The V gene is TRBV6-4, the J gene TRBJ2-3, with D unclear. The CDR3 extends over 12 amino acids. CDR1 and CDR2 (germline): MRHNA, SNTAGT. With 0 bases removed from V and 7 bases from J, the gap between germline ends came to 5 bases. The CDR3 spells CASSDSNYTQYF. The CDR3 DNA reads as TGTGCCAGCAGTGACTCGAACTATACGCAGTATTTT.

This clone was picked up one time. The CDR3: CASSLTPASGELFF. CDR3 DNA: TGCGCCAGCAGCTTAACACCTGCTAGCGGGGAGCTGTTTTTT. The chain joins TRBV5-1 to TRBJ2-2; D remains unclear. CDR3 length: 14 residues. Germline CDR1 and CDR2: SGHRS and YFSETQ. Trimming stripped 2 bases from V and 7 bases from J, with 12 bases between.

This clone was counted only a few times. The CDR3 sequence is CASSPGQFNSPLHF. CDR3 in DNA: TGTGCCAGCAGCCCCGGACAGTTTAATTCACCCCTCCACTTT. The chain combines TRBV4-2 with TRBJ1-6; D may be TRBD1 (6 bases). The length of the CDR3 is 14 residues. Looked up from germline, CDR1 is LGHNA and CDR2 is YNFKEQ. V lost 4 bases and J lost 6, with 10 bases in between.

In DNA, the CDR3 is TGTGCCAGCAGTTACCGCGGGGACAGGGCTCAAGCTTTCTTT. It encodes CASSYRGDRAQAFF. The chain combines TRBV6-6 with TRBJ1-1; 9 bases agree with TRBD1. Germline CDR1 is MNHNY and CDR2 is SVGAGI (reference sequence). The V segment lost 2 bases and the J segment 9 bases; nucleotides outside the gene matches: 7. The CDR3 is 14 amino acids.

This sequence joins TRBV5-4 and TRBJ1-5; D is unclear. The CDR3 totals 13 residues. Germline V gives CDR1 SGHNT, CDR2 YYREEE (reference sequence). The V end was cut by 0 bases, the J end by 7 bases, with 8 bases between. Written as DNA, the CDR3 is TGTGCCAGCAGCTTGGCGGGGATGCAGCCCCAGCATTTT. Its translation: CASSLAGMQPQHF.

This chain joins TRBV28 and TRBJ2-2, with 7 positions matching TRBD1. In germline, CDR1 is MDHEN, CDR2 SYDVKM. J gave up 9 bases and V 5 bases, and 9 bases lay outside the gene matches. This CDR3 contains 14 residues. CDR3: CASSPQGEYRELFF. CDR3 sequence (DNA): TGTGCCAGCAGTCCCCAGGGGGAATACCGGGAGCTGTTTTTT. The full variable domain, in which reference TRBV28 and TRBJ2-2 provide the parts outside the CDR3, is DVKVTQSSRYLVKRTGEKVFLECVQDMDHENMFWYRQDPGLGLRLIYFSYDVKMKEKGDIPEGYSVSREKKERFSLILESASTNQTSMYLCASSPQGEYRELFFGEGSRLTVL.

The chain carries TRBV9 and TRBJ2-1; 7 positions match TRBD1. CDR3 length equals 14 residues. V shed 3 bases, J shed 5 bases, and the junction held 5 bases outside the gene matches. Per germline, CDR1 SGDLS and CDR2 YYNGEE. CDR3 nucleotide sequence: TGTGCCAGCAGCGCTTATACAGGGGACAATGAGCAGTTCTTC. Translated: CASSAYTGDNEQFF.

This clone was counted a few times. The V call is TRBV10-3, the J call TRBJ1-3; 7 positions match TRBD1. Germline CDR1 is ENHRY and CDR2 is SYGVKD. The CDR3 is made up of 15 amino acids. V dropped 3 bases and J dropped 2; count of bases not matched to a gene: 4. CDR3 protein: CAISEQGTAGNTIYF. The CDR3 DNA is TGTGCCATCAGTGAACAGGGGACGGCTGGAAACACCATATATTTT.

The chain has TRBV6-2 or TRBV6-3 and TRBJ2-1; D remains ambiguous. The CDR3 totals 12 residues. The germline CDR1 and CDR2 sequences are MNHEY and SVGEGT. Trimming shortened V by 0 bases and J by 10 bases, and 7 bases separated the two germline ends. DNA of the CDR3: TGTGCCAGCAGTTACTCAACCGGGGAGCAGTTCTTC. Translated, it gives CASSYSTGEQFF.

The chain carries TRBV5-8 and TRBJ1-4; a possible D gene is TRBD1 (6 bases). From germline, CDR1 is SGHTS and CDR2 YDEGEE. Trimming cost V 0 bases and J 11 bases, with 23 bases left between them. This CDR3 is built from 17 residues. The CDR3 loop reads CASSLAPTAGTPGKLFF. The CDR3 DNA follows: TGTGCCAGCAGCTTGGCCCCCACCGCCGGGACACCGGGTAAACTGTTTTTT.

V gene TRBV7-2 combines with J gene TRBJ1-3, with D perhaps TRBD1 (5 bases). This CDR3 is 17 amino acids long. Germline CDR1 SGHTA, CDR2 FQGNSA. Trimming removed 2 bases at V and 2 bases at J, with 16 bases between. The chain's CDR3 is CASSLRYRFEAGNTIYF. The CDR3 coding sequence is TGTGCCAGCAGCTTACGGTACAGGTTTGAAGCTGGAAACACCATATATTTT.

This clone was found once. The V and J genes are TRBV30 and TRBJ1-2; TRBD1 might be the D (5 bases). The ends were cut back, 2 bases at V and 2 bases at J, with 12 bases in the middle. There are 14 residues in the CDR3. The germline V gene has CDR1 GTSNPN and CDR2 SVGIG (reference sequence). CDR3: CAWSWLGGNYGYTF. The CDR3 nucleotides are TGTGCCTGGAGTTGGTTGGGGGGAAACTATGGCTACACCTTC.

This clone was observed a few times. CDR3 in DNA: TGTGCCAGCAGTGTTGCTAGCCGCGACGAGCAGTACTTC. Its translation: CASSVASRDEQYF. The chain links TRBV2 to TRBJ2-7; D possibly corresponds to TRBD2 (5 bases). CDR3 length: 13 amino acids. Trimming took off 4 bases at V and 5 bases at J, with 12 bases between the two ends. Per germline, CDR1 SNHLY and CDR2 FYNNEI.

The chain joins TRBV19 to TRBJ1-2; weak D call: TRBD1 (6 bases). V was clipped by 3 bases and J by 4 bases, with 12 bases between them. The CDR3 is 14 amino acids. CDR1 is LNHDA and CDR2 is SQIVND in the germline V gene (reference sequence). The CDR3 DNA is TGTGCCAGTAGTATGGGGGCAGGGGCCTATGGCTACACCTTC. Translating it yields CASSMGAGAYGYTF.

J is TRBJ1-4 and V is TRBV6-5; perhaps TRBD1 as D (6 bases). This CDR3 is 13 amino acids long. Germline CDR1 reads MNHEY; CDR2 reads SVGAGI. With 8 bases removed from V and 3 bases from J, the gap between germline ends came to 10 bases. CDR3 region: CASSTGANEKLFF. For the CDR3, the DNA is TGTGCCAGCTCGACAGGAGCTAATGAAAAACTGTTTTTT.

DNA of the CDR3: TGTGCCAGCAGTTTTCTCACAGGGAAGAATTCACCCCTCCACTTT. It encodes CASSFLTGKNSPLHF. This chain links TRBV27 with TRBJ1-6; D may be TRBD1 (6 bases). The CDR3 covers 15 residues. Trimming pared 3 bases from V and 7 bases from J, leaving 13 bases between. The germline V gene has CDR1 MNHEY and CDR2 SMNVEV (reference sequence).

The chain recombines TRBV6-4 with TRBJ1-6; a possible D gene is TRBD1 (6 bases). CDR1 is MRHNA and CDR2 is SNTAGT in the germline V gene. V lost 7 bases and J 6 bases, leaving 13 bases between the germline ends. The CDR3 contains 14 residues. The CDR3 bases are TGTGCCAGCATCCGGACAGAACCTAATTCACCCCTCCACTTT. This gives the protein CASIRTEPNSPLHF.

The gene calls are TRBV7-2 and TRBJ1-1; 8 positions agree with TRBD1. The CDR3 covers 14 residues. J gave up 3 bases and V 3 bases, and 3 bases lay outside the gene matches. Germline loops: CDR1 SGHTA, CDR2 FQGNSA. In DNA form, the CDR3 reads TGTGCCAGCAGCTTCACAGGGGGGGACACTGAAGCTTTCTTT. It translates to CASSFTGGDTEAFF.

V gene TRBV9 combines with J gene TRBJ2-1; TRBD1 is a possible D gene (6 bases). Trimming took off 0 bases at V and 7 bases at J, with 17 bases between the two ends. CDR1 and CDR2 (germline): SGDLS, YYNGEE. This CDR3 comprises 16 residues. The CDR3 nucleotides are TGTGCCAGCAGCGTAGAAGGACAGCGAGGGCAAAATGAGCAGTTCTTC. Translating gives CASSVEGQRGQNEQFF. The full variable domain, completed using reference TRBV9 and TRBJ2-1, is DSGVTQTPKHLITATGQRVTLRCSPRSGDLSVYWYQQSLDQGLQFLIQYYNGEERAKGNILERFSAQQFPDLHSELNLSSLELGDSALYFCASSVEGQRGQNEQFFGPGTRLTVL.

This clone has a single count. This chain links TRBV5-1 with TRBJ2-3, with 10 bases fitting TRBD1. The CDR3 length is 14 residues. Germline V gives CDR1 SGHRS, CDR2 YFSETQ. J was trimmed by 4 bases and V by 3 bases; bases with no gene match: 2. The CDR3 spells CASSSGQGADTQYF. The DNA for the CDR3 is TGCGCCAGCAGCTCCGGACAGGGGGCAGATACGCAGTATTTT.

The gene calls are TRBV29-1 and TRBJ1-1; D perhaps matches TRBD1 (5 bases). The V and J ends lost 0 bases and 9 bases respectively, with 14 bases between them. This CDR3 is 13 amino acids long. Germline V gene sequence: CDR1 SQVTM, CDR2 ANQGSEA. CDR3 in amino acids: CSVEDGAGNQAFF. CDR3 nucleotides: TGCAGCGTTGAAGATGGGGCAGGCAATCAAGCTTTCTTT.